These T cell receptor beta chains were read from a single sample in a study of TIL therapy for anti-PD-1-resistant metastatic lung cancer. TCRdb's table, derived via immunoSEQ multiplex PCR, lists solely in-frame clones and lacks some. The sample records tens of thousands of clones, 60% to 85% being singletons. The specimen comprised blood, sampled at baseline. The receptors were sampled from a person aged 25 to 85 with non-small cell lung cancer. CDR3s include the opening cysteine and the closing phenylalanine or tryptophan. Each record gives: V gene, J gene, CDR3 length, D gene, clone size, CDR3 protein, CDR3 DNA. A D gene is named only where the DNA matches it firmly. Only some rows state a clone size, as once, few, many or a class for expanded clones.

v_call: TRBV5-1; j_call: TRBJ2-2; cdr3_length: 15; d_call: .; clone_size: .; cdr3_aa: CASSLSGKSTGELFF; cdr3_nt: TGCGCCAGCAGCTTAAGTGGGAAGAGCACCGGGGAGCTGTTTTTT
v_call: TRBV28; j_call: TRBJ1-4; cdr3_length: 15; d_call: TRBD1; clone_size: .; cdr3_aa: CATGRPGQVNEKLFF; cdr3_nt: TGTGCCACAGGGCGTCCGGGACAGGTTAATGAAAAACTGTTTTTT
v_call: TRBV7-2; j_call: TRBJ2-7; cdr3_length: 15; d_call: TRBD1; clone_size: .; cdr3_aa: CASSLDQGASYEQYF; cdr3_nt: TGTGCCAGCAGCTTAGACCAGGGGGCCTCCTACGAGCAGTACTTC
v_call: TRBV27; j_call: TRBJ2-1; cdr3_length: 16; d_call: TRBD1; clone_size: .; cdr3_aa: CASSHTRGRGYNEQFF; cdr3_nt: TGTGCCAGCAGCCACACCAGGGGGAGAGGCTACAATGAGCAGTTCTTC
v_call: TRBV10-1; j_call: TRBJ2-2; cdr3_length: 14; d_call: .; clone_size: .; cdr3_aa: CASRLGAFTGELFF; cdr3_nt: TGCGCCAGCCGGTTGGGGGCTTTCACCGGGGAGCTGTTTTTT
v_call: TRBV28; j_call: TRBJ2-3; cdr3_length: 16; d_call: .; clone_size: .; cdr3_aa: CASSVTGGTGTDTQYF; cdr3_nt: TGTGCCAGCAGCGTGACAGGCGGGACTGGAACAGATACGCAGTATTTT
v_call: TRBV5-1; j_call: TRBJ1-2; cdr3_length: 11; d_call: .; clone_size: .; cdr3_aa: CASSGTGYYTF; cdr3_nt: TGCGCCAGCAGCGGAACAGGGTACTACACCTTC
v_call: TRBV30; j_call: TRBJ1-4; cdr3_length: 16; d_call: .; clone_size: once; cdr3_aa: CAWSANSGHGNEKLFF; cdr3_nt: TGTGCCTGGAGCGCCAATTCGGGGCATGGTAATGAAAAACTGTTTTTT
v_call: TRBV7-9; j_call: TRBJ1-2; cdr3_length: 13; d_call: .; clone_size: .; cdr3_aa: CASSLGGVYGYTF; cdr3_nt: TGTGCCAGCAGCTTGGGGGGGGTCTATGGCTACACCTTC
v_call: TRBV4-3; j_call: TRBJ1-2; cdr3_length: 14; d_call: .; clone_size: .; cdr3_aa: CASSQGEGSNGYTF; cdr3_nt: TGCGCCAGCAGCCAAGGGGAAGGATCAAATGGCTACACCTTC
v_call: TRBV5-5; j_call: TRBJ2-6; cdr3_length: 18; d_call: .; clone_size: .; cdr3_aa: CASSFSPGAGSGANVLTF; cdr3_nt: TGTGCCAGCAGCTTTTCCCCGGGGGCAGGGTCTGGGGCCAACGTCCTGACTTTC
v_call: TRBV5-4; j_call: TRBJ1-3; cdr3_length: 15; d_call: .; clone_size: .; cdr3_aa: CASSLGGYSGNTIYF; cdr3_nt: TGTGCCAGCAGCTTGGGCGGATACTCTGGAAACACCATATATTTT
v_call: TRBV15; j_call: TRBJ2-7; cdr3_length: 14; d_call: .; clone_size: .; cdr3_aa: CATSRPFLAGEQYF; cdr3_nt: TGTGCCACCAGCAGACCCTTTTTAGCTGGCGAGCAGTACTTC
v_call: TRBV7-2; j_call: TRBJ2-5; cdr3_length: 16; d_call: TRBD2; clone_size: .; cdr3_aa: CASSLGVAGYQETQYF; cdr3_nt: TGTGCCAGCAGCTTAGGAGTAGCGGGATATCAAGAGACCCAGTACTTC
v_call: TRBV7-6; j_call: TRBJ2-1; cdr3_length: 15; d_call: TRBD2; clone_size: .; cdr3_aa: CASRQTSGRGGEQFF; cdr3_nt: TGTGCCAGCAGGCAGACTAGCGGGAGGGGGGGTGAGCAGTTCTTC
v_call: TRBV5-5; j_call: TRBJ2-1; cdr3_length: 15; d_call: .; clone_size: .; cdr3_aa: CASTIDGVSYNEQFF; cdr3_nt: TGTGCCAGCACCATTGACGGCGTCTCCTACAATGAGCAGTTCTTC
v_call: TRBV4-3; j_call: TRBJ2-3; cdr3_length: 18; d_call: TRBD2; clone_size: .; cdr3_aa: CASSQRLTSGSGADTQYF; cdr3_nt: TGCGCCAGCAGCCAACGCTTGACTAGCGGGAGTGGAGCAGATACGCAGTATTTT
v_call: TRBV4-1; j_call: TRBJ1-2; cdr3_length: 17; d_call: .; clone_size: .; cdr3_aa: CASSQSTPQGAVYGYTF; cdr3_nt: TGCGCCAGCAGCCAAAGTACCCCCCAGGGTGCCGTGTATGGCTACACCTTC
v_call: TRBV2; j_call: TRBJ2-7; cdr3_length: 15; d_call: .; clone_size: .; cdr3_aa: CASSEGGRGAYEQYF; cdr3_nt: TGTGCCAGCAGTGAAGGAGGCAGGGGGGCCTACGAGCAGTACTTC
v_call: TRBV6-5; j_call: TRBJ2-1; cdr3_length: 14; d_call: .; clone_size: .; cdr3_aa: CASSYSDAYNEQFF; cdr3_nt: TGTGCCAGCAGTTACTCGGATGCCTACAATGAGCAGTTCTTC
v_call: TRBV5-1; j_call: TRBJ1-6; cdr3_length: 14; d_call: TRBD1; clone_size: .; cdr3_aa: CASSPSGGGSPLHF; cdr3_nt: TGCGCCAGCAGCCCTTCAGGGGGCGGCTCACCCCTCCACTTT
v_call: TRBV6-6; j_call: TRBJ2-1; cdr3_length: 16; d_call: TRBD2; clone_size: .; cdr3_aa: CASSYGLAGGPYEQFF; cdr3_nt: TGTGCCAGCAGTTACGGACTAGCGGGAGGGCCTTATGAGCAGTTCTTC
v_call: TRBV10-1; j_call: TRBJ2-3; cdr3_length: 15; d_call: .; clone_size: .; cdr3_aa: CASSDLMTSTDTQYF; cdr3_nt: TGCGCCAGCAGTGACCTCATGACTAGCACAGATACGCAGTATTTT
v_call: TRBV19; j_call: TRBJ2-3; cdr3_length: 14; d_call: .; clone_size: .; cdr3_aa: CASSILTSGDTQYF; cdr3_nt: TGTGCCAGTAGTATTCTTACTAGTGGGGATACGCAGTATTTT
v_call: TRBV2; j_call: TRBJ2-2; cdr3_length: 13; d_call: .; clone_size: .; cdr3_aa: CASKISAGGELFF; cdr3_nt: TGTGCCAGCAAGATTAGCGCGGGCGGGGAGCTGTTTTTT
v_call: TRBV13; j_call: TRBJ2-1; cdr3_length: 17; d_call: .; clone_size: once; cdr3_aa: CASSLVRGRLTYNEQFF; cdr3_nt: TGTGCCAGCAGCTTAGTAAGGGGGAGGCTCACCTACAATGAGCAGTTCTTC
v_call: TRBV7-2; j_call: TRBJ2-3; cdr3_length: 16; d_call: TRBD2; clone_size: .; cdr3_aa: CASSLGLAVGGDTQYF; cdr3_nt: TGTGCCAGCAGCTTAGGGCTAGCGGTCGGGGGGGATACGCAGTATTTT
v_call: TRBV6-5; j_call: TRBJ1-5; cdr3_length: 15; d_call: .; clone_size: few; cdr3_aa: CASSYSHDSNQPQHF; cdr3_nt: TGTGCCAGCAGTTACTCACACGATAGCAATCAGCCCCAGCATTTT
v_call: TRBV27; j_call: TRBJ2-5; cdr3_length: 18; d_call: TRBD1; clone_size: .; cdr3_aa: CASSLLGGVGGYQETQYF; cdr3_nt: TGTGCCAGCAGTCTCCTAGGGGGCGTCGGCGGGTACCAAGAGACCCAGTACTTC
v_call: TRBV6-5; j_call: TRBJ1-1; cdr3_length: 14; d_call: TRBD1; clone_size: .; cdr3_aa: CASSPLGQVTEAFF; cdr3_nt: TGTGCCAGCAGTCCCCTCGGACAGGTTACAGAAGCTTTCTTT
v_call: TRBV29-1; j_call: TRBJ2-5; cdr3_length: 11; d_call: TRBD1; clone_size: .; cdr3_aa: CSVDRGQTQYF; cdr3_nt: TGCAGCGTGGACAGGGGCCAGACCCAGTACTTC
v_call: TRBV29-1; j_call: TRBJ1-1; cdr3_length: 11; d_call: .; clone_size: .; cdr3_aa: CSVEAGPEAFF; cdr3_nt: TGCAGCGTTGAAGCAGGCCCTGAAGCTTTCTTT
v_call: TRBV5-1; j_call: TRBJ2-7; cdr3_length: 14; d_call: .; clone_size: .; cdr3_aa: CASSLAGRFYEQYF; cdr3_nt: TGCGCCAGCAGCTTGGCTGGGCGTTTCTACGAGCAGTACTTC
v_call: TRBV9; j_call: TRBJ2-7; cdr3_length: 14; d_call: .; clone_size: .; cdr3_aa: CASSVAGTRGEQYF; cdr3_nt: TGTGCCAGCAGCGTGGCGGGGACCCGGGGGGAGCAGTACTTC
v_call: TRBV27; j_call: TRBJ1-1; cdr3_length: 18; d_call: .; clone_size: few; cdr3_aa: CASSLGGAREMSRTEAFF; cdr3_nt: TGTGCCAGCAGTTTGGGGGGGGCGCGGGAAATGAGTCGGACTGAAGCTTTCTTT
v_call: TRBV4-3; j_call: TRBJ2-3; cdr3_length: 13; d_call: .; clone_size: .; cdr3_aa: CASSPALTDTQYF; cdr3_nt: TGCGCCAGCAGCCCGGCGCTCACAGATACGCAGTATTTT
v_call: TRBV18; j_call: TRBJ2-1; cdr3_length: 15; d_call: TRBD1; clone_size: .; cdr3_aa: CASSLGQGTGREQFF; cdr3_nt: TGTGCCAGCTCCCTAGGACAGGGGACGGGGCGAGAGCAGTTCTTC